Listed below are T cell receptor beta chains from one sample, sequenced in a study of blood T cells in healthy people across ages. TCRdb ran MiXCR on the 5' RACE reads and lists one entry per CDR3 protein. This table has approximately 810,000 distinct CDR3 sequences, under 35% appearing once. The sequenced sample consisted of blood. The source is a woman aged 80 or over in good health. The CDR3 runs from the conserved cysteine through the conserved F or W. Fields, in order: J gene, V gene, D gene, clone size, CDR3 protein, CDR3 DNA. A D gene is named only where the DNA matches it firmly. Size values are once, few and many counts, or a class for expanded clones, and some rows have none.

>TRBJ2-7|TRBV20-1|NA|NA
CSPRFLGPYEQYF
TGCAGTCCCCGTTTTTTGGGTCCCTACGAGCAGTACTTC
>TRBJ1-6|TRBV12-3/TRBV12-4|NA|many
CASSFLRTLVSPLHF
TGTGCCAGCAGTTTTTTAAGGACACTGGTTTCACCCCTCCACTTT
>TRBJ1-2|TRBV7-2|NA|NA
CASSRPGDYGYTF
TGTGCCAGCAGCCGACCGGGGGACTATGGCTACACCTTC
>TRBJ2-1|TRBV5-1|NA|NA
CASSLEKGAFAPFF
TGCGCCAGCAGCTTGGAGAAAGGCGCCTTTGCTCCGTTCTTC
>TRBJ1-4|TRBV6-5|NA|NA
CARPQSHITNEKLFF
TGTGCCAGGCCCCAGTCGCATATAACTAATGAAAAACTGTTTTTT
>TRBJ2-5|TRBV20-1|NA|once
CSARQAGEVQYF
TGCAGTGCTAGACAGGCAGGGGAGGTCCAGTACTTC
>TRBJ2-5|TRBV10-2|TRBD2|NA
CASTRLAGDQETQYF
TGCGCCAGCACCCGACTAGCGGGGGACCAAGAGACCCAGTACTTC
>TRBJ2-5|TRBV7-2|TRBD2|many
CASSPAGRQETQYF
TGTGCCAGCAGCCCAGCGGGGCGGCAAGAGACCCAGTACTTC
>TRBJ1-5|TRBV27|NA|NA
CASSLVGRNQPQHF
TGTGCCAGCAGTTTAGTGGGGCGCAATCAGCCCCAGCATTTT
>TRBJ2-7|TRBV7-2|NA|many
CASSLMSSGPLYEQYF
TGTGCCAGCAGCTTAATGAGTAGCGGACCTTTATACGAGCAGTACTTC
>TRBJ2-3|TRBV12-3/TRBV12-4|NA|many
CASSLLLLSTDTQYF
TGTGCCAGCAGTTTACTACTCCTTTCAACAGATACGCAGTATTTT
>TRBJ1-5|TRBV20-1|NA|once
CSVAENNQPQHF
TGCAGTGTCGCGGAGAACAATCAGCCCCAGCATTTT
>TRBJ2-1|TRBV7-2|TRBD2|NA
CASSLAGGTAGNEQFF
TGTGCCAGCAGCTTAGCGGGGGGGACGGCGGGCAATGAGCAGTTCTTC
>TRBJ2-4|TRBV7-9|TRBD1|NA
CASSIRDRGQEQYF
TGTGCCAGCAGCATCCGGGACAGGGGGCAAGAGCAGTACTTC
>TRBJ1-1|TRBV6-5|NA|few
CASSYSRVSEAFF
TGTGCCAGCAGTTACTCGAGGGTATCTGAAGCTTTCTTT
>TRBJ1-6|TRBV5-5|NA|many
CASSASLSDSPLHF
TGTGCCAGCAGCGCGTCTCTTTCGGATTCACCCCTCCACTTT
>TRBJ2-1|TRBV19|NA|NA
CASNEGGGLSEQFF
TGTGCCAGTAATGAGGGGGGTGGTTTAAGTGAGCAGTTCTTC
>TRBJ2-7|TRBV7-2|NA|few
CASSPGLQAYEQYF
TGTGCCAGCAGCCCGGGACTCCAGGCCTACGAGCAGTACTTC
>TRBJ2-1|TRBV5-1|NA|many
CASSVQETSSYNEQFF
TGCGCCAGCAGCGTACAGGAGACGAGCTCCTACAATGAGCAGTTCTTC
>TRBJ2-3|TRBV6-5|NA|many
CASTRSLTDTQYF
TGTGCCAGCACCCGTAGCCTCACAGATACGCAGTATTTT
>TRBJ1-1|TRBV20-1|NA|NA
CSAPSFAGGTEAFF
TGCAGTGCTCCCTCGTTCGCCGGCGGGACTGAAGCTTTCTTT
>TRBJ2-2|TRBV10-2|TRBD2|NA
CASSDGRGAIGELFF
TGCGCCAGCAGTGACGGGCGGGGGGCGATCGGGGAGCTGTTTTTT
>TRBJ1-2|TRBV2|NA|many
CASSELWGVGGYTF
TGTGCCAGCAGTGAACTGTGGGGAGTTGGTGGCTACACCTTC
>TRBJ2-5|TRBV7-2|TRBD1|NA
CASSLDRGGWETQYF
TGTGCCAGCAGCTTAGACAGGGGTGGTTGGGAGACCCAGTACTTC
>TRBJ2-7|TRBV18|TRBD1|many
CASSPMDRGGYEQYF
TGTGCCAGCTCACCAATGGACAGGGGAGGGTACGAGCAGTACTTC
>TRBJ2-5|TRBV30|TRBD2|NA
CAWRRRGGPGETQYF
TGTGCCTGGAGAAGGCGGGGGGGCCCTGGAGAGACCCAGTACTTC
>TRBJ2-3|TRBV24-1|NA|many
CATSAEGSTDTQYF
TGTGCCACCAGTGCAGAGGGGAGCACAGATACGCAGTATTTT
>TRBJ2-3|TRBV7-2|NA|many
CASSFGGGGGTDTQYF
TGTGCCAGCAGCTTCGGCGGAGGGGGAGGCACAGATACGCAGTATTTT
>TRBJ1-2|TRBV7-9|NA|many
CASSFREGSNYGYTF
TGTGCCAGCAGCTTTCGGGAAGGGTCGAACTATGGCTACACCTTC
>TRBJ1-2|TRBV10-2|NA|many
CASSDSNYGYTF
TGCGCCAGCTCTGACAGTAACTATGGCTACACCTTC
>TRBJ2-7|TRBV6-2/TRBV6-3|NA|many
CASSYSQNSYEQYF
TGTGCCAGCAGTTACAGTCAGAACTCCTACGAGCAGTACTTC
>TRBJ2-2|TRBV6-5|TRBD1|NA
CASNHGTGNTGELFF
TGTGCCAGCAACCACGGGACAGGCAACACCGGGGAGCTGTTTTTT
>TRBJ2-3|TRBV27|TRBD2|NA
CASSFRRLAGPDTQYF
TGTGCCAGCAGCTTTCGGAGACTAGCGGGCCCAGATACGCAGTATTTT
>TRBJ2-4|TRBV6-2/TRBV6-3|NA|many
CASSSWTNFVEAKNIQYF
TGTGCCAGCAGTTCCTGGACTAACTTCGTTGAGGCCAAAAACATTCAGTACTTC
>TRBJ1-1|TRBV20-1|NA|NA
CSARSGPKLNTEAFF
TGCAGTGCTAGATCAGGGCCGAAGTTAAACACTGAAGCTTTCTTT
>TRBJ2-5|TRBV5-6|TRBD2|many
CASSSGLVLPETQYF
TGTGCCAGCAGTTCGGGACTAGTCCTGCCAGAGACCCAGTACTTC
>TRBJ1-1|TRBV29-1|NA|NA
CSIKTTANTEAFF
TGCAGCATAAAAACGACAGCTAACACTGAAGCTTTCTTT
>TRBJ2-7|TRBV3-1|TRBD1|many
CASSQDQQGEPYEQYF
TGTGCCAGCAGCCAAGATCAGCAGGGGGAACCTTACGAGCAGTACTTC
>TRBJ2-5|TRBV27|TRBD1|many
CASSRSGGDSQETQYF
TGTGCCAGCAGTCGGTCAGGGGGCGACTCGCAAGAGACCCAGTACTTC
>TRBJ2-1|TRBV5-1|TRBD2|NA
CASSFSGMDNEQFF
TGCGCCAGCAGCTTTAGCGGGATGGACAATGAGCAGTTCTTC
>TRBJ2-7|TRBV6-7|NA|NA
CASPRHLRAPSYEQYF
TGTGCCAGCCCTAGACACTTACGCGCCCCCTCCTACGAGCAGTACTTC
>TRBJ1-6|TRBV30|TRBD1|NA
CAWSLQAGGYSPLHF
TGTGCCTGGAGTCTCCAGGCAGGGGGTTATTCACCCCTCCACTTT
>TRBJ1-1|TRBV6-5|NA|few
CASSYGVRTEAFF
TGTGCCAGCAGTTACGGGGTTCGGACTGAAGCTTTCTTT
>TRBJ2-1|TRBV30|NA|few
CAWRAIGIPTSIYNEQFF
TGTGCCTGGAGAGCGATAGGGATCCCCACTTCGATCTACAATGAGCAGTTCTTC
>TRBJ2-5|TRBV7-9|TRBD2|NA
CASSSLAGAGGTQYF
TGTGCCAGCAGCTCCTTGGCTGGCGCGGGGGGGACCCAGTACTTC
>TRBJ1-4|TRBV4-2|NA|few
CASSQVEGTNEKLFF
TGTGCCAGCAGCCAAGTTGAGGGAACTAATGAAAAACTGTTTTTT
>TRBJ2-6|TRBV20-1|NA|many
CSARIVYFSGANVLTF
TGCAGTGCTAGGATAGTCTACTTCTCTGGGGCCAACGTCCTGACTTTC
>TRBJ2-1|TRBV6-6|NA|many
CASNRGLGGNEQFF
TGTGCCAGCAATCGGGGTTTAGGGGGCAATGAGCAGTTCTTC
>TRBJ2-7|TRBV12-3/TRBV12-4|NA|many
CASSLGHSYEQYF
TGTGCCAGCAGTTTAGGCCACTCCTACGAGCAGTACTTC
>TRBJ1-2|TRBV4-1|NA|NA
CASSRGLPDNGYTF
TGCGCCAGCAGCCGTGGACTGCCTGACAATGGCTACACCTTC
>TRBJ1-2|TRBV24-1|TRBD1|many
CATSPRQGSYGYTF
TGTGCCACCAGCCCCAGACAGGGTTCATATGGCTACACCTTC
>TRBJ2-3|TRBV3-1|NA|many
CASSHWGESDTQYF
TGTGCCAGCAGCCATTGGGGGGAATCAGATACGCAGTATTTT
>TRBJ2-1|TRBV10-3|NA|NA
CAISERSNEQFF
TGTGCCATCAGTGAAAGAAGCAATGAGCAGTTCTTC